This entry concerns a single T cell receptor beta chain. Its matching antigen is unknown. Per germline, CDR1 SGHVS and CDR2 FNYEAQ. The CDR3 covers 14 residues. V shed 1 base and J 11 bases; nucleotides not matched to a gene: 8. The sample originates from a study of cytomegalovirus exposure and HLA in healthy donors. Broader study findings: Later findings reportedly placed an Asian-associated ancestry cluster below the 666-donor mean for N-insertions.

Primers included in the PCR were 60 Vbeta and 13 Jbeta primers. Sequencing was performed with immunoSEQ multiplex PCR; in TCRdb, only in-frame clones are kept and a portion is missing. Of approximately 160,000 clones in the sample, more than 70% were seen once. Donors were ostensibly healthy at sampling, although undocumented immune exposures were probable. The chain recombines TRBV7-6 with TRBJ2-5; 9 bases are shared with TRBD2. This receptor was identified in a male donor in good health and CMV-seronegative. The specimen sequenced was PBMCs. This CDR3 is CASSLVAGDSRQYF. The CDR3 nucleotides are TGTGCCAGCAGCTTAGTAGCGGGAGACTCACGGCAGTACTTC.